The 27 T cell receptor beta chains below come from one sample, sequenced in a study of cytomegalovirus exposure and HLA in healthy donors. The PCR was carried out with 60 Vbeta primers and 13 Jbeta primers. Sequencing used immunoSEQ multiplex PCR; TCRdb keeps in-frame clones, though not all of them. The sample carries some 190,000 clones, over 80% recorded once. The material sequenced was PBMCs. The receptors originated from a boy aged 2 to 10 in good health and CMV-seronegative.

The V and J genes are TRBV7-9 and TRBJ2-1; TRBD2 matches 13 bases. The V gene end was trimmed by 4 bases and the J gene end by 7 bases; junction bases not matched to a gene: 7. The V gene's germline CDR1 is SEHNR and CDR2 FQNEAQ (reference sequence). The CDR3 has 16 residues. This chain's CDR3 is CASSSRTSGRQNEQFF. The CDR3 DNA sequence: TGTGCCAGCAGCTCCCGGACTAGCGGGAGACAAAATGAGCAGTTCTTC.

This chain connects TRBV13 to TRBJ2-7; 9 bases align to TRBD1. Unmatched junction bases numbered 4, after V lost 5 bases and J lost 5 bases. The CDR3 consists of 13 residues. Germline lookup yields CDR1 PRHDT and CDR2 FYEKMQ (reference sequence). As DNA, the CDR3 is TGTGCCAGCAGCCGGGACAGGGCCCACGAGCAGTACTTC. Amino acid sequence: CASSRDRAHEQYF.

The chain couples TRBV12-5 to TRBJ1-2; D is unresolved. Germline values: CDR1 LGHNT, CDR2 FRNRAP. The CDR3 totals 14 residues. The V gene lost 0 bases and the J gene lost 4 bases, with 9 bases spanning the gap. The CDR3 sequence: CASGLVVSGYGYTF. In nucleotides, the CDR3 is TGTGCTAGTGGTTTGGTGGTTTCAGGCTATGGCTACACCTTC.

This chain connects TRBV5-4 to TRBJ2-1; a possible D gene is TRBD2 (6 bases). V dropped 4 bases and J dropped 4 bases, with 15 bases sitting between them. This CDR3 spans 15 amino acids. Germline loops: CDR1 SGHNT, CDR2 YYREEE (reference sequence). Here the CDR3 reads CASSLIGGSYNEQFF. DNA for the CDR3: TGTGCCAGCAGCCTCATCGGAGGGTCTTACAATGAGCAGTTCTTC.

The genes are TRBV7-8 and TRBJ2-7; no clear D gene. Per germline, CDR1 SGHVS and CDR2 FQNEAQ. V was cut by 0 bases and J by 3 bases, with 6 bases left in between. The CDR3 loop spans 13 amino acids. The DNA for the CDR3 is TGTGCCAGCAGCTTAGCGGCTAGCTACGAGCAGTACTTC. It encodes CASSLAASYEQYF.

V is TRBV5-1 and J is TRBJ2-5, with a tentative D call TRBD2 (6 bases). Germline loops: CDR1 SGHRS, CDR2 YFSETQ. Trimming cost V 0 bases and J 5 bases, with 11 bases left between them. This CDR3 has 14 amino acids. The CDR3 spells CASSLVFGSETQYF. The CDR3 bases are TGCGCCAGCAGCTTGGTGTTCGGGAGTGAGACCCAGTACTTC.

This chain links TRBV21-1 with TRBJ2-7; the table's D call, TRBD2, has no DNA check behind it. TRBV21-1 is described as a pseudogene. The CDR3 has 16 residues. DNA for the CDR3: TGTGCCAGCAGATTATACGGGGGAGGGGGCTCCTACGAGCAGTACTTC. This codes for CASRLYGGGGSYEQYF.

This clone was detected once. The CDR3 DNA is TGTGCCAGCAGTACAGGATCCCTCTATGGCTACACCTTC. It codes for CASSTGSLYGYTF. The rearrangement uses TRBV6-1 and TRBJ1-2; a possible D gene is TRBD1 (5 bases). The CDR3 has 13 amino acids. Germline V gene data show CDR1 as MNHNS and CDR2 as SASEGT. Trimming removed 5 bases at V and 4 bases at J, with 11 bases between.

J is TRBJ1-1 and V is TRBV11-2; D call uncertain. The CDR3 covers 13 residues. V lost 1 base and J lost 6, with 9 bases in between. Germline CDR1 SGHAT, CDR2 FQNNGV. DNA for the CDR3: TGTGCCAGCAGCTTAGGAGGCCGCGCTGAAGCTTTCTTT. It codes for CASSLGGRAEAFF. Drawing the rest from reference TRBV11-2 and TRBJ1-1, the complete variable domain is EAGVAQSPRYKIIEKRQSVAFWCNPISGHATLYWYQQILGQGPKLLIQFQNNGVVDDSQLPKDRFSAERLKGVDSTLKIQPAKLEDSAVYLCASSLGGRAEAFFGQGTRLTVV.

This rearrangement joins TRBV28 to TRBJ2-3; unclear D gene. V was clipped by 5 bases and J by 4 bases, with 16 bases between them. Per the germline V gene, CDR1 is MDHEN and CDR2 is SYDVKM. The CDR3 totals 15 residues. The DNA of the CDR3 is TGTGCCAGCAGTCCCTCCTTGATCACGGCAGATACGCAGTATTTT. This gives the protein CASSPSLITADTQYF.

The V and J genes are TRBV5-6 and TRBJ1-1; D is uncertain. The V end lost 3 bases, the J end lost 2 bases, and 17 bases lay between the germline ends. The CDR3 covers 16 residues. The germline gives CDR1 SGHDT, CDR2 YYEEEE. This CDR3 reads CASSSPRPGINTEAFF. DNA for the CDR3: TGTGCCAGCAGCTCCCCTAGACCGGGTATTAACACTGAAGCTTTCTTT. The complete variable domain, with remaining parts taken from reference TRBV5-6 and TRBJ1-1, reads DAGVTQSPTHLIKTRGQQVTLRCSPKSGHDTVSWYQQALGQGPQFIFQYYEEEERQRGNFPDRFSGHQFPNYSSELNVNALLLGDSALYLCASSSPRPGINTEAFFGQGTRLTVV.

The gene calls are TRBV9 and TRBJ1-1, with TRBD1 matching 10 bases. The CDR3 runs 15 residues. V gave up 5 bases and J gave up 3 bases; unmatched junction bases: 7. Germline V gives CDR1 SGDLS, CDR2 YYNGEE. DNA for the CDR3: TGTGCCAGCAGTGATTCGACAGGGGGCGACACTGAAGCTTTCTTT. Translated, it gives CASSDSTGGDTEAFF.

The rearrangement links TRBV5-1 to TRBJ1-2, with TRBD1 matching 10 bases. The germline gives CDR1 SGHRS, CDR2 YFSETQ. With 3 bases clipped from V and 6 bases from J, the junction kept 2 bases outside the gene matches. There are 13 residues in the CDR3. CDR3 in DNA: TGCGCCAGCAGCTCGACAGGGGGCAATGGCTACACCTTC. The encoded protein is CASSSTGGNGYTF.

This clone showed up just once. V usage is TRBV6-1 and J usage is TRBJ1-2; TRBD1 agrees at 10 bases. This CDR3 contains 17 residues. V lost 3 bases to trimming and J lost 1 base; unmatched junction nucleotides: 8. CDR1 and CDR2 from the germline V gene are MNHNS and SASEGT. The CDR3 coding sequence is TGTGCCAGCAGTGACAAAACTCGGACAGGGGGTAACTATGGCTACACCTTC. This codes for CASSDKTRTGGNYGYTF.

This clone has a handful of counts. This chain uses TRBV7-9 with TRBJ1-2; tentative D call: TRBD1 (6 bases). The CDR3 length is 15 residues. Trimming left V 4 bases short and J 3 bases short, with 15 bases between. CDR1 is SEHNR, CDR2 FQNEAQ, per germline (reference sequence). This CDR3 is CASSSDMGAHYGYTF. In DNA, the CDR3 is TGTGCCAGCAGCTCAGATATGGGGGCGCACTATGGCTACACCTTC.

This clone has more than one count but fewer than ten. CDR3 amino acids: CASSLKANYGYTF. In DNA form, the CDR3 reads TGTGCCAGCAGCCTAAAAGCTAACTATGGCTACACCTTC. The V and J genes are TRBV7-2 and TRBJ1-2; D is ambiguous. The V gene lost 5 bases and the J gene lost 0 bases, with 7 bases spanning the gap. The CDR3 has 13 amino acids. Germline assignment: CDR1 SGHTA and CDR2 FQGNSA.

The chain combines TRBV11-2 with TRBJ1-2, with a tentative D call TRBD1 (6 bases). V was clipped by 2 bases and J by 8 bases, with 21 bases between them. Germline assignment: CDR1 SGHAT and CDR2 FQNNGV. CDR3 length equals 16 residues. Written as DNA, the CDR3 is TGTGCCAGCAGCTTACGAGCAGGGGAGGGGACACAGGGCTACACCTTC. Encoded protein: CASSLRAGEGTQGYTF.

The gene calls are TRBV2 and TRBJ1-2; D is possibly TRBD1 (6 bases). CDR1 is SNHLY, CDR2 FYNNEI, per germline. The CDR3 contains 15 residues. The germline V and J ends were trimmed by 5 bases and 0 bases, with 13 bases remaining between them. CDR3 sequence (DNA): TGTGCCAGCAGTTTCACGACAGGATCTAACTATGGCTACACCTTC. It yields the protein CASSFTTGSNYGYTF.

This clone was detected a few times. The chain uses TRBV27 and TRBJ2-7, with 9 bases lining up with TRBD1. Trimming at V came to 7 bases and at J to 4 bases, leaving 5 bases not matched to a gene. Germline CDR1 is MNHEY and CDR2 is SMNVEV (reference sequence). The CDR3 totals 13 residues. The CDR3: CASKQGAGYEQYV. CDR3 bases: TGTGCCAGCAAACAGGGGGCAGGATACGAGCAGTACGTC.

The chain is built from TRBV6-1 and TRBJ1-5; D not resolved. The CDR3 runs to 16 residues. V was clipped by 2 bases and J by 5 bases, with 16 bases between them. Germline V lookup: CDR1 MNHNS, CDR2 SASEGT. For the CDR3, the DNA is TGTGCCAGCAGTGAATATGGCAAAGGGAGGTATCAGCCCCAGCATTTT. Translation: CASSEYGKGRYQPQHF.

The chain employs TRBV11-2 and TRBJ2-1; 9 nucleotides line up with TRBD2. CDR1 and CDR2 (germline): SGHAT, FQNNGV. The CDR3 loop spans 15 amino acids. Trimming at V came to 4 bases and at J to 4 bases, leaving 5 bases not matched to a gene. Written as DNA, the CDR3 is TGTGCCAGCAGCTCAGGGACTAGCCAATACAATGAGCAGTTCTTC. It translates to CASSSGTSQYNEQFF.

This sequence joins TRBV10-2 and TRBJ2-5; TRBD1 agrees at 7 bases. The CDR3 extends over 15 amino acids. Germline V lookup: CDR1 WSHSY, CDR2 SAAADI. V shed 6 bases, J shed 2 bases, and the junction held 9 bases outside the gene matches. For the CDR3, the DNA is TGCGCCAGCAGCGCTACAGGGGCTCTGCAAGAGACCCAGTACTTC. Protein: CASSATGALQETQYF.

This sequence joins TRBV30 and TRBJ1-3; TRBD1 is a possible D gene (5 bases). Between the trimmed V and J ends, which lost 5 bases and 8 bases, there was a span of 13 bases. CDR1 and CDR2 (germline): GTSNPN, SVGIG (reference sequence). This CDR3 is 12 amino acids long. CDR3 amino acids: CAWSGRGDTIYF. In nucleotides, the CDR3 is TGTGCCTGGTCAGGGCGCGGGGACACCATATATTTT.

The J gene is TRBJ2-7, the V gene TRBV4-1; tentatively, D is TRBD2 (5 bases). Trimming pared 4 bases from V and 5 bases from J, leaving 15 bases between. Germline CDR1 MGHRA, CDR2 YSYEKL. CDR3 length: 14 residues. As DNA, the CDR3 is TGCGCCAGCAGCCTTTTTGCGGGTAGCGACGAGCAGTACTTC. Protein sequence: CASSLFAGSDEQYF.

V and J are TRBV25-1 and TRBJ2-3; D uncertain. The V gene lost 0 bases and the J gene lost 6 bases, with 7 bases spanning the gap. The CDR3 is 13 residues long. Germline loops: CDR1 MGHDK, CDR2 SYGVNS. In DNA form, the CDR3 reads TGTGCCAGCAGTGAATATGAAGCGGATACGCAGTATTTT. Translating it yields CASSEYEADTQYF.

The chain employs TRBV6-6 and TRBJ1-2; 8 positions agree with TRBD1. The V and J ends lost 5 bases and 4 bases, in that order; junction bases with no gene match: 6. There are 14 residues in the CDR3. The germline V gene encodes CDR1 MNHNY and CDR2 SVGAGI (reference sequence). CDR3 nucleotides: TGTGCCAGCAGTATCGACAGGGGATCCTATGGCTACACCTTC. It specifies CASSIDRGSYGYTF.

The chain employs TRBV14 and TRBJ2-1, with 10 nucleotides matching TRBD2. Germline-derived CDR1 and CDR2 are SGHDN and FVKESK. V gave up 1 base and J gave up 8 bases; unmatched junction bases: 5. The CDR3 contains 15 residues. The CDR3 DNA is TGTGCCAGCAGCCAAGCGCCTAGCGGGAGCTATGAGCAGTTCTTC. Its translation: CASSQAPSGSYEQFF.